The 2 T cell receptor beta chains reported below all come from one sample, sequenced in a study of shared clonotypes between healthy human individuals. The assay was immunoSEQ multiplex PCR, and TCRdb's table has in-frame clones only and misses some. The top ten clones hold about 0.89% of a sample with about a million clones, roughly 77% of them seen once. Sequenced sample: memory CD4+ T cells from PBMCs. Subset denoted: CD45RA-negative fraction. The source of these receptors is a man between 18 and 35 years old in good health. Some clones in this sample may be carry-over from other donors' samples.

V gene TRBV28 combines with J gene TRBJ2-7; no reliable D call. This CDR3 comprises 13 residues. V lost 5 bases and J lost 2, with 10 bases in between. CDR1 and CDR2 (germline): MDHEN, SYDVKM. The CDR3 DNA sequence: TGTGCCAGCAGTGCGCCAAGCCCCTACGAGCAGTACTTC. Translated: CASSAPSPYEQYF.

The chain couples TRBV30 to TRBJ1-2; 9 bases fit TRBD1. V shed 0 bases, J shed 7 bases, and the junction held 6 bases outside the gene matches. Germline CDR1 is GTSNPN and CDR2 is SVGIG (reference sequence). The CDR3 extends over 14 amino acids. CDR3 protein: CAWSVHRGPAGYTF. CDR3 bases: TGTGCCTGGAGTGTACACAGGGGGCCGGCTGGCTACACCTTC. Variable domain in full (rest from reference TRBV30 and TRBJ1-2): SQTIHQWPATLVQPVGSPLSLECTVEGTSNPNLYWYRQAAGRGLQLLFYSVGIGQISSEVPQNLSASRPQDRQFILSSKKLLLSDSGFYLCAWSVHRGPAGYTFGSGTRLTVV.